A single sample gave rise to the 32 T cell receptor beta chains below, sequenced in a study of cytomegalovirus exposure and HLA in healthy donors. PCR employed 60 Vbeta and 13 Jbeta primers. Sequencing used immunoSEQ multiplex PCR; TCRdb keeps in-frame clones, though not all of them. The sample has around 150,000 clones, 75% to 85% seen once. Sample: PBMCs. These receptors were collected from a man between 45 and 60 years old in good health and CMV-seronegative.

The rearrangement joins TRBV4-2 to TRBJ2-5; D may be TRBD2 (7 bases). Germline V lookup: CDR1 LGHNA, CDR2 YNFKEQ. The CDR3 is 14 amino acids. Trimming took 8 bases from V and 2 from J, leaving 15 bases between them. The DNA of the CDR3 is TGTGCCAGCTCGCCGGGGGGCCCACAAGAGACCCAGTACTTC. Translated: CASSPGGPQETQYF.

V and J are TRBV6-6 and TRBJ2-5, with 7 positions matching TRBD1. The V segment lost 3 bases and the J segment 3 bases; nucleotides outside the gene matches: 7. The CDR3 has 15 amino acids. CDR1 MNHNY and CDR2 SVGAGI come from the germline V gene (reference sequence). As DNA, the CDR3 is TGTGCCAGCAGTTATCTCGACACAGGGGAAGAGACCCAGTACTTC. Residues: CASSYLDTGEETQYF.

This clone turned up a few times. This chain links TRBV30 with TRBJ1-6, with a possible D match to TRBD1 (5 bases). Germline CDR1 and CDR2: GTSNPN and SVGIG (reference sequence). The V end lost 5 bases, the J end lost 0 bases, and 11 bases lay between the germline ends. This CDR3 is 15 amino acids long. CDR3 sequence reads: CAWRGRSSYNSPLHF. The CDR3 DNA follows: TGTGCCTGGCGGGGGAGGAGCTCCTATAATTCACCCCTCCACTTT.

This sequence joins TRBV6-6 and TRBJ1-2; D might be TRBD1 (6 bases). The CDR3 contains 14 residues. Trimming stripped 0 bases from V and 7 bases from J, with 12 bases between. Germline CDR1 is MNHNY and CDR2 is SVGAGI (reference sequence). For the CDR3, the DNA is TGTGCCAGCAGTTACTCGCAGGGGCCAGGTGGCTACACCTTC. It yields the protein CASSYSQGPGGYTF.

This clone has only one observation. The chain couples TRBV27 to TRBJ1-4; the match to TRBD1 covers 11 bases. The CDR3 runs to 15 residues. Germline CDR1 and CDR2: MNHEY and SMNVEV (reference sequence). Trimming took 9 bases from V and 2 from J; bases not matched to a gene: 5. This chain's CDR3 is CASRDRGVTNEKLFF. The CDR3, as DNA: TGTGCCAGTAGGGACAGGGGGGTTACTAATGAAAAACTGTTTTTT. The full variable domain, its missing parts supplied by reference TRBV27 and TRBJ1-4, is EAQVTQNPRYLITVTGKKLTVTCSQNMNHEYMSWYRQDPGLGLRQIYYSMNVEVTDKGDVPEGYKVSRKEKRNFPLILESPSPNQTSLYFCASRDRGVTNEKLFFGSGTQLSVL.

The CDR3: CASSYLVGQGIGGAFF. The CDR3 nucleotides are TGTGCCAGCAGCTACCTAGTGGGACAGGGCATCGGGGGAGCTTTCTTT. The chain links TRBV5-6 to TRBJ1-1; 9 nucleotides align to TRBD1. Germline-derived CDR1 and CDR2 are SGHDT and YYEEEE. Trimming cost V 3 bases and J 10 bases; bases outside gene matches: 16. The length of the CDR3 is 16 residues.

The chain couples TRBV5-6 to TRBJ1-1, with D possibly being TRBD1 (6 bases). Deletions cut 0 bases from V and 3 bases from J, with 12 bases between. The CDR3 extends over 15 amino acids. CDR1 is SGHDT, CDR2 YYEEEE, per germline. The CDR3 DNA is TGTGCCAGCAGCTTGGTGGTGGGGGCGGACACTGAAGCTTTCTTT. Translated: CASSLVVGADTEAFF.

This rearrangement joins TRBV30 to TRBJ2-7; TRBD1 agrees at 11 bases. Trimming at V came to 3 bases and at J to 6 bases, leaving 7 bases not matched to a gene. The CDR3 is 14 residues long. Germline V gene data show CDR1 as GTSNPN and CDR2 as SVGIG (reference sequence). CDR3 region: CAWRVTGTGGEQYF. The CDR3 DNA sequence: TGTGCCTGGAGAGTTACCGGGACAGGGGGCGAGCAGTACTTC.

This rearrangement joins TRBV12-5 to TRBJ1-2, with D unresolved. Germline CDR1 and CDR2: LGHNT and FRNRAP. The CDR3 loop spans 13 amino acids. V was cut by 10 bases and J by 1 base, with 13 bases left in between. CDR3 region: CATGRLFNYGYTF. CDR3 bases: TGTGCTACCGGTAGACTGTTTAACTATGGCTACACCTTC.

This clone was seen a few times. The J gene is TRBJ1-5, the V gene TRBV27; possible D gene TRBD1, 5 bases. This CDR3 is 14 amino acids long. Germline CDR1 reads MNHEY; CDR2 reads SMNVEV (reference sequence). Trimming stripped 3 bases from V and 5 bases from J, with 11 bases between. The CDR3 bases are TGTGCCAGCAGTTTCGGGGGAACCCATCAGCCCCAGCATTTT. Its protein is CASSFGGTHQPQHF.

In DNA form, the CDR3 reads TGTGCCAGCAGCACGGGACTAGCGTTAACAGATACGCAGTATTTT. It translates to CASSTGLALTDTQYF. The rearrangement uses TRBV5-6 and TRBJ2-3; TRBD2 matches at 10 bases. V shed 4 bases and J 3 bases; nucleotides not matched to a gene: 5. This CDR3 has 15 residues. Germline CDR1 and CDR2: SGHDT and YYEEEE.

The CDR3 region is CASTLAGGLTDTQYF. The CDR3 DNA is TGTGCCAGCACCTTAGCGGGAGGACTCACAGATACGCAGTATTTT. V usage is TRBV9 and J usage is TRBJ2-3, with TRBD2 identical over 10 bases. Germline V gene data show CDR1 as SGDLS and CDR2 as YYNGEE. The CDR3 has 15 amino acids. After removal of 6 bases from V and 2 bases from J, the junction contained 6 bases not matched to a gene.

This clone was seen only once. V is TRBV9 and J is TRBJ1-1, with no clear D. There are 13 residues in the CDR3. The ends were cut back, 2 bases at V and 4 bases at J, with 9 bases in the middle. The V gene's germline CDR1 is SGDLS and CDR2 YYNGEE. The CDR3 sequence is CASSVRGSTEAFF. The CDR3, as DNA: TGTGCCAGCAGCGTGCGGGGTTCCACTGAAGCTTTCTTT. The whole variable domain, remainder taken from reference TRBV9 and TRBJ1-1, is DSGVTQTPKHLITATGQRVTLRCSPRSGDLSVYWYQQSLDQGLQFLIQYYNGEERAKGNILERFSAQQFPDLHSELNLSSLELGDSALYFCASSVRGSTEAFFGQGTRLTVV.

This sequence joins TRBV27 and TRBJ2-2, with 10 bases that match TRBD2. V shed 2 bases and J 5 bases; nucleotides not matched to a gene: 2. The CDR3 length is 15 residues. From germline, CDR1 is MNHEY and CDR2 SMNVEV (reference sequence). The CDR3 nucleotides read TGTGCCAGCAGTTTACTAGCGGGAGCTACCGGGGAGCTGTTTTTT. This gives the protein CASSLLAGATGELFF.

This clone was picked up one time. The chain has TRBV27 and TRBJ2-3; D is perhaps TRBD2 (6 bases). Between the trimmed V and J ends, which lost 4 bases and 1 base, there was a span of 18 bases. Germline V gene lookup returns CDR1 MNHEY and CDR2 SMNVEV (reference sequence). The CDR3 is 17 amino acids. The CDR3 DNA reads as TGTGCCAGCAGTTCGCGAATCCGGGGGATCGGCACAGATACGCAGTATTTT. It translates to CASSSRIRGIGTDTQYF.

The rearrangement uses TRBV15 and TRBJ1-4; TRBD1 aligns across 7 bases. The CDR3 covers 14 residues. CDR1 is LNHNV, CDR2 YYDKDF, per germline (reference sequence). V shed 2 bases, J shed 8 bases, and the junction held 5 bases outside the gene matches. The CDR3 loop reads CATSRIGGFEKLFF. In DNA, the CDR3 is TGTGCCACCAGCAGAATAGGGGGCTTCGAAAAACTGTTTTTT.

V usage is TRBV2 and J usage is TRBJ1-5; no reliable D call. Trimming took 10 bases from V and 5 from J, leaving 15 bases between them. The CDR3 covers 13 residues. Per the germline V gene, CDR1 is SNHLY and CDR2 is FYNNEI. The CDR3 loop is CATKEGGHQPQHF. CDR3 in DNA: TGTGCCACCAAAGAGGGCGGGCATCAGCCCCAGCATTTT.

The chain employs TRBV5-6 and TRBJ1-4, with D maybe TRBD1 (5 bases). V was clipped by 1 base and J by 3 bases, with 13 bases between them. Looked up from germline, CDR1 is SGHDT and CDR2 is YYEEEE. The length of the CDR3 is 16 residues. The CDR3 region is CASSLWLAGPNEKLFF. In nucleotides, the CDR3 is TGTGCCAGCAGCTTGTGGCTAGCGGGGCCTAATGAAAAACTGTTTTTT.

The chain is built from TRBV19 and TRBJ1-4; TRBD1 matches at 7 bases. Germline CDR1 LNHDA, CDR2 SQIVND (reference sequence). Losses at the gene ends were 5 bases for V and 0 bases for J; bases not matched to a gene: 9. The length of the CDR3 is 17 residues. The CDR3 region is CASSLRDSYATNEKLFF. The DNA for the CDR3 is TGTGCCAGTAGTCTCCGGGACAGCTATGCAACTAATGAAAAACTGTTTTTT.

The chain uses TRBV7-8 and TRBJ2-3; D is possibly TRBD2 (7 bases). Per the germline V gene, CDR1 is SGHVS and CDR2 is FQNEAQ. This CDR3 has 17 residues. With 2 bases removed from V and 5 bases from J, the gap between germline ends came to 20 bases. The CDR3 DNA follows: TGTGCCAGCAGCTTATTCTTGGGGGGGGGCTTGGGAGATACGCAGTATTTT. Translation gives CASSLFLGGGLGDTQYF.

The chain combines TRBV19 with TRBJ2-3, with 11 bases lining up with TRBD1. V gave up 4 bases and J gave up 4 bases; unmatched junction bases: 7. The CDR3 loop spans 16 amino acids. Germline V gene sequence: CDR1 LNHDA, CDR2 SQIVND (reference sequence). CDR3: CASSSPGQGVADTQYF. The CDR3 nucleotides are TGTGCCAGTAGTAGCCCGGGACAGGGGGTAGCAGATACGCAGTATTTT. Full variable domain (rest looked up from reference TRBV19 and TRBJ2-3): DGGITQSPKYLFRKEGQNVTLSCEQNLNHDAMYWYRQDPGQGLRLIYYSQIVNDFQKGDIAEGYSVSREKKESFPLTVTSAQKNPTAFYLCASSSPGQGVADTQYFGPGTRLTVL.

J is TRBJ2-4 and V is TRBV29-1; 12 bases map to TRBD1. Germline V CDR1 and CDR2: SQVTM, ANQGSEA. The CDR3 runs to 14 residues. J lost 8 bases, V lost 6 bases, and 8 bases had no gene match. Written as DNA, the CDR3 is TGCAGCGTGGGGACAGGGGGCGTTGGGGACATTCAGTACTTC. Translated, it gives CSVGTGGVGDIQYF. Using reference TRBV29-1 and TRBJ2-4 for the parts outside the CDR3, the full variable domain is SAVISQKPSRDICQRGTSLTIQCQVDSQVTMMFWYRQQPGQSLTLIATANQGSEATYESGFVIDKFPISRPNLTFSTLTVSNMSPEDSSIYLCSVGTGGVGDIQYFGAGTRLSVL.

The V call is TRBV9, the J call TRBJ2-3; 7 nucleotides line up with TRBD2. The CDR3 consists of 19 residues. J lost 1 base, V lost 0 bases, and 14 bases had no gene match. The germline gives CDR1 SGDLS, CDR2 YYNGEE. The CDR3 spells CASSVAGAGVFKGTDTQYF. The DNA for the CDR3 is TGTGCCAGCAGCGTAGCTGGGGCGGGAGTTTTTAAGGGCACAGATACGCAGTATTTT. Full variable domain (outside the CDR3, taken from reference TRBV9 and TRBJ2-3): DSGVTQTPKHLITATGQRVTLRCSPRSGDLSVYWYQQSLDQGLQFLIQYYNGEERAKGNILERFSAQQFPDLHSELNLSSLELGDSALYFCASSVAGAGVFKGTDTQYFGPGTRLTVL.

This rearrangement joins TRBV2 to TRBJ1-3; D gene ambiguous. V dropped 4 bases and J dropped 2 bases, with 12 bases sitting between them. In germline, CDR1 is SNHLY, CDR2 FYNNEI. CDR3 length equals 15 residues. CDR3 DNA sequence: TGTGCCAGCAGTGTCGACTCATGGACTGGAAACACCATATATTTT. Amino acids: CASSVDSWTGNTIYF.

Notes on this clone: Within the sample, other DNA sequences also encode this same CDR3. The CDR3, as DNA: TGTGCCAGCAGCTCGACAGGGAACACTGAAGCTTTCTTT. This sequence encodes CASSSTGNTEAFF. The J gene is TRBJ1-1, the V gene TRBV25-1; maybe TRBD1 (6 bases). The V gene's germline CDR1 is MGHDK and CDR2 SYGVNS. The CDR3 is 13 residues long. The V end was cut by 6 bases, the J end by 1 base, with 9 bases between.

The DNA of the CDR3 is TGCGCCAGCAGCTTGGACAGTCCAATGAACACTGAAGCTTTCTTT. This gives the protein CASSLDSPMNTEAFF. The genes are TRBV5-1 and TRBJ1-1; the D is unclear. Trimming left V 0 bases short and J 0 bases short, with 9 bases between. The CDR3 covers 15 residues. Germline CDR1 and CDR2: SGHRS and YFSETQ.

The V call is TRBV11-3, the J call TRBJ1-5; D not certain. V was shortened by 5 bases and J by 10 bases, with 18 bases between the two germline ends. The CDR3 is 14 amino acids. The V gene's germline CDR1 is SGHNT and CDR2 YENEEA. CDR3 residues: CASSPPGNHGPQHF. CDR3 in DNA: TGTGCCAGCAGCCCTCCGGGGAATCACGGACCCCAGCATTTT. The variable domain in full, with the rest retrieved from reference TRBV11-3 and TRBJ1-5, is EAGVVQSPRYKIIEKKQPVAFWCNPISGHNTLYWYLQNLGQGPELLIRYENEEAVDDSQLPKDRFSAERLKGVDSTLKIQPAELGDSAVYLCASSPPGNHGPQHFGDGTRLSIL.

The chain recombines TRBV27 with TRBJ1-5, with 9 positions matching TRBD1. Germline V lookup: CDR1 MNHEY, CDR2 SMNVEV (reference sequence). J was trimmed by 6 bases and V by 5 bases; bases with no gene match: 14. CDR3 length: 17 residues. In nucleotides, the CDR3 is TGTGCCAGCAGTATGGGGCGGGGACAGGGAATTGGTCAGCCCCAGCATTTT. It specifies CASSMGRGQGIGQPQHF.

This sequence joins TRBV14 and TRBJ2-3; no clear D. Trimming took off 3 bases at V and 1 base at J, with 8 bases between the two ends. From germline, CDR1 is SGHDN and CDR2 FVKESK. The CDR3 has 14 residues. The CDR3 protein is CASSHATGTDTQYF. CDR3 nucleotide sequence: TGTGCCAGCAGCCATGCTACCGGCACAGATACGCAGTATTTT.

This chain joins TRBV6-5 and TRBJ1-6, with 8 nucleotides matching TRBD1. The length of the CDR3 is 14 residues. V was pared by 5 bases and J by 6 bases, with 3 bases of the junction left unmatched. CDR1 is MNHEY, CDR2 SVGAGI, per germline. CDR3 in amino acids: CASSPGQGNSPLHF. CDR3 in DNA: TGTGCCAGCAGTCCCGGACAGGGTAATTCACCCCTCCACTTT.

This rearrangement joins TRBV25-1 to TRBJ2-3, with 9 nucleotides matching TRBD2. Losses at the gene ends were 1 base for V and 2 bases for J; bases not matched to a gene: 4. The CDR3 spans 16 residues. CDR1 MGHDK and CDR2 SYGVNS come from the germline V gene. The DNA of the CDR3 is TGTGCCAGCAGTGAATCTGGCGGGAGGGCCACAGATACGCAGTATTTT. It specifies CASSESGGRATDTQYF.

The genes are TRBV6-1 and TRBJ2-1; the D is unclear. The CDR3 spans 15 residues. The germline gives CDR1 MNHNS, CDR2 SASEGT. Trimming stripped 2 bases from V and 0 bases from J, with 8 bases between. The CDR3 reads CASSEYGGSYNEQFF. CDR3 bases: TGTGCCAGCAGTGAATATGGCGGCTCCTACAATGAGCAGTTCTTC.